This TCR beta chain is from a study of shared clonotypes between healthy human individuals (dated by TCRdb to about 2020). Regarding the research as a whole: The cohort included a few men and a couple of women between 18 and 49 years of age. For each donor, CD4 naive and CD4 memory were each given three plates, CD8 naive was given two plates, and CD8 memory was given one plate. The study deeply sequenced blood TCR repertoires of about five healthy adults to estimate repertoire size and the extent of clonotype sharing between individuals. Libraries were prepared and TCR repertoires were sequenced by different laboratories using diverse techniques, in order to increase sequencing depth and limit assay-specific biases. Leukapheresis yielded between about 0.9 and 8.9 billion PBMCs per donor. Study-wide findings and limitations: About 5% of naive CD4, 3% to 4% of naive CD8, around 2.3% of memory CD4, and less than 0.45% of memory CD8 clonotypes were shared across several donors. Incomplete sequencing was indicated by rarefaction of sorted-subset datasets, despite the large sequencing depth. Higher generation probabilities were observed for clonotypes shared by all four sorted-subset donors than for non-shared clonotypes. Estimated clonotype richness was generally larger for naive than for memory subsets. Because the study included a small number of donors, the genetic and exposure-history diversity represented was limited. Pairwise subsampling led to the expectation that sequencing depth would affect the degree of clonotype sharing among donors. Sampling was limited to blood, and TCR repertoires in tissue likely differ from TCR repertoires in blood.

For this clone: Its cognate antigen has yet to be identified. Nothing much larger sits one base from this clone, and base qualities are not available.

For the CD8 naive samples, CD45RO-negative cells were positively selected for CCR7, yielding a CD45RA+CCR7+ population from which TemRA cells were excluded. Donors were healthy HIV-negative adults with no recently reported acute infections or vaccinations. All donors were Caucasian adults living in Nashville, Tennessee, USA. After blood collection by leukapheresis, PBMCs were isolated using Ficoll-Histopaque density gradient centrifugation and then cryopreserved in the vapor phase of liquid nitrogen. Analytical flow cytometry was used to check the purity and quantity of each magnetically sorted T cell population. Genomic DNA was isolated from each sorted fraction and quantified by UV absorbance on a Nanodrop 2000c. Using the deep immunoSEQ assay, multiplex PCR amplified TCR CDR3 regions from genomic DNA. For each cell subset, the extracted genomic DNA was distributed evenly across all wells of several immunoSEQ 96-well plates, and each plate served as one replicate. For sorted subsets, each replicate PCR was loaded with around 220 ng genomic DNA, equivalent to 25,000 to 35,000 T cell genomes. Purified libraries were quantified with a Qubit 3.0 fluorometer, sized on a Bioanalyzer 2100, and re-quantified with the KAPA Library Quantification kit. A separate single-read 150-cycle Illumina NextSeq 550 flow cell was used to sequence each immunoSEQ 96-well plate. The paper's data handling went like this. Because the immunoSEQ output included only junctional sequences and no quality scores, the filtering could not be the same as the filtering used for full-length reads. Sequences were annotated with PyIR, a Python wrapper for IgBLAST v1.9, and V/J genes and CDR3 were assigned using IMGT germline references. Any read was removed if the V/J assignment was weak (E-value above 1e-6), the CDR3 was missing, or the read contained stop codons, out-of-frame junctions, or ambiguous translated residues. A V3J clonotype was defined by an identical inferred V gene, J gene, and CDR3 amino acid sequence. Percentage overlap between repertoires was computed as shared unique clonotypes divided by the size of the smaller repertoire. RTK rarefaction, the Chao1 estimator, and Recon v2.1 estimates of unobserved clonotypes were used to assess repertoire richness. OLGA was used to compute generation probabilities for all TCRbeta clonotypes that the gDNA method yielded from a handful of donors. This is the immuneACCESS table as TCRdb keeps it, with only in-frame sequences that have V and J called. A part of the clones is gone; compared with another copy, unresolved V genes explain less than half, and the rest is unexplained. D and trimming come from the DNA, and the V and J calls and clone size come from that table. The sample data list some 1,900,000 clones, and over 85% of these were observed just once. The biggest ten clones account for approximately 1.2% of the sample.

Per the germline V gene (reference sequence), SEHNR is the CDR1 and FQNEAQ is the CDR2. The CDR3 numbers 15 residues from cysteine through phenylalanine. The read is trimmed to its CDR3 DNA, 45 bases read in frame from base 1. V loses 5 bases at its end and J loses 8 bases; junction bases beyond the gene matches: 10. This TCR derives from a man between 18 and 35 years old in good health. The sample consisted of naive CD8+ T cells sorted from blood. Per the publication, the cell subset or site label means: CD45RA+CCR7+. The sequence is built from TRBV7-9 and TRBJ2-1; TRBD1 lines up with 9 middle nucleotides. The CDR3 loop reads CASSPAGTGFDEQFF. The DNA reads as follows: TGTGCCAGCAGCCCGGCCGGGACAGGGTTCGATGAGCAGTTCTTC.